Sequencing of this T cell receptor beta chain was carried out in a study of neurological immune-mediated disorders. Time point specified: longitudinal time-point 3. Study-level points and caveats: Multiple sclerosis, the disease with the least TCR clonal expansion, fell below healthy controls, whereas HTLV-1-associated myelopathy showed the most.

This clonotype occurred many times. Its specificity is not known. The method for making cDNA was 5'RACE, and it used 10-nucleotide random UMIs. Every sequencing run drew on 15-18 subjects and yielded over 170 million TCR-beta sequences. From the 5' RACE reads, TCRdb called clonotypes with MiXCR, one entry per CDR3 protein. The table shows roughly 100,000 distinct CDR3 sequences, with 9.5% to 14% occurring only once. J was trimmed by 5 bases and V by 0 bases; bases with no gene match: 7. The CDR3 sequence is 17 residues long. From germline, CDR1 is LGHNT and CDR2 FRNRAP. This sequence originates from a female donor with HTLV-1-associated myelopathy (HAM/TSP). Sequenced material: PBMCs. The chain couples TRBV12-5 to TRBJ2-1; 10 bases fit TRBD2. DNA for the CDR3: TGTGCTAGTGGTTTGGTACTGGCTAGCGGGGGTAACAATGAGCAGTTCTTC. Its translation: CASGLVLASGGNNEQFF.